Below, one TCR beta chain is given with its context. This sample was included in a study of PD-1 blockade in classical Hodgkin lymphoma. All patients experienced relapse after autologous stem cell transplantation, and brentuximab vedotin exposure was variable. CDR3 length: 13 amino acids. V was pared by 4 bases and J by 2 bases, with 10 bases between. CDR1 and CDR2 (germline): SGHRS, YFSETQ. The assay was immunoSEQ multiplex PCR, and TCRdb's table has in-frame clones only and misses some. The data hold over 90,000 clones, with nearly 90% observed a single time. This clonotype originated in a human donor with classical Hodgkin lymphoma. The V gene is TRBV5-1, the J gene TRBJ2-7; weak D call: TRBD1 (5 bases). The sample in question was peripheral blood mononuclear cells (PBMCs), obtained before the second cycle of nivolumab. CDR3: CASSPQGPYEQYF. CDR3 nucleotides: TGCGCCAGCAGCCCCCAGGGCCCCTACGAGCAGTACTTC.